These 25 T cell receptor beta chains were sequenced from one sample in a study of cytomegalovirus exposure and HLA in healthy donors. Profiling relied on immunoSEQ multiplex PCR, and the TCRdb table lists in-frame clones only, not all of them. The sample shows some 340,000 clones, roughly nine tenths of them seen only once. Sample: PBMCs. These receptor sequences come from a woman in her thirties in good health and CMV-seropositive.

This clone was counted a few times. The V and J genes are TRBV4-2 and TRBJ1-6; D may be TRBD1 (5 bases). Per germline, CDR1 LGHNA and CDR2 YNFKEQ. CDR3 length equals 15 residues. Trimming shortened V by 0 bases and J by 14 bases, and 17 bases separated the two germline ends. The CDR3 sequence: CASSQDSRGRETLHF. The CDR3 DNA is TGTGCCAGCAGCCAAGATAGTCGGGGGAGGGAGACCCTCCACTTT.

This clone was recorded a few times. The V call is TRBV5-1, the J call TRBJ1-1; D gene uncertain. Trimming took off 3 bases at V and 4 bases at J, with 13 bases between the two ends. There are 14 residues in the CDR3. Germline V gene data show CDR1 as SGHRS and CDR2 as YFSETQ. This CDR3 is CASSSGGYGTEAFF. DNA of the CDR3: TGCGCCAGCAGCTCGGGAGGGTACGGCACTGAAGCTTTCTTT.

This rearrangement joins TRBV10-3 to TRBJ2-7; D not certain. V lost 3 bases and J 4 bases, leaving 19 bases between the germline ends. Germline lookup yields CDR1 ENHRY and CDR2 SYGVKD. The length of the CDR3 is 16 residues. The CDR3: CAISELTLSRTYEQYF. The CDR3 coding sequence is TGTGCCATCAGTGAACTAACCCTTTCCCGCACTTACGAGCAGTACTTC.

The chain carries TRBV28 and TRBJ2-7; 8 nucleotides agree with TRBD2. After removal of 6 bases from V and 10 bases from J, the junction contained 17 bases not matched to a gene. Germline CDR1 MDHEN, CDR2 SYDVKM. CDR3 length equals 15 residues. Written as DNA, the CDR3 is TGTGCCAGCAGACCCCCGGGGGGGGGACTCGGGAAACAGTACTTC. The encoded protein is CASRPPGGGLGKQYF. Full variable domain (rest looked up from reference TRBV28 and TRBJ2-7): DVKVTQSSRYLVKRTGEKVFLECVQDMDHENMFWYRQDPGLGLRLIYFSYDVKMKEKGDIPEGYSVSREKKERFSLILESASTNQTSMYLCASRPPGGGLGKQYFGPGTRLTVT.

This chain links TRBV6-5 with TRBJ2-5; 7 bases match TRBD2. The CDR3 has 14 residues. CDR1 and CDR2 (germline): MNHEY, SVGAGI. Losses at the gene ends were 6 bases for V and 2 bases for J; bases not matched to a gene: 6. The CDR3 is CASSTGTIQETQYF. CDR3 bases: TGTGCCAGCAGCACCGGGACTATACAAGAGACCCAGTACTTC.

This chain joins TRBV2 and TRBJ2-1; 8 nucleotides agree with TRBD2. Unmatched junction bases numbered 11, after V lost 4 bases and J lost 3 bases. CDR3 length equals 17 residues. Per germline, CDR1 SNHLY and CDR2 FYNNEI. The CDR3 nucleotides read TGTGCCAGCAGTGTAGAGAGGACTAGCCGCGGCTACAATGAGCAGTTCTTC. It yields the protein CASSVERTSRGYNEQFF.

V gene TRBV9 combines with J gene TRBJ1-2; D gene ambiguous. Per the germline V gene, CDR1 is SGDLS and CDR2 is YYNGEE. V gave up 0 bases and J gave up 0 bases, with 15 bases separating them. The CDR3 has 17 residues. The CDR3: CASSVGLKTEANYGYTF. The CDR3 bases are TGTGCCAGCAGCGTAGGTTTAAAAACGGAAGCTAACTATGGCTACACCTTC. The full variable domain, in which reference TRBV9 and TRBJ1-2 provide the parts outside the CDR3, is DSGVTQTPKHLITATGQRVTLRCSPRSGDLSVYWYQQSLDQGLQFLIQYYNGEERAKGNILERFSAQQFPDLHSELNLSSLELGDSALYFCASSVGLKTEANYGYTFGSGTRLTVV.

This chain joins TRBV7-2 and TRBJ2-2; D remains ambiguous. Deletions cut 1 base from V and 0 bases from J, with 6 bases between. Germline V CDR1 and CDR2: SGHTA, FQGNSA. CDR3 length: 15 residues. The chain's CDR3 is CASSLGGSNTGELFF. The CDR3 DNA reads TGTGCCAGCAGCTTAGGGGGATCGAACACCGGGGAGCTGTTTTTT.

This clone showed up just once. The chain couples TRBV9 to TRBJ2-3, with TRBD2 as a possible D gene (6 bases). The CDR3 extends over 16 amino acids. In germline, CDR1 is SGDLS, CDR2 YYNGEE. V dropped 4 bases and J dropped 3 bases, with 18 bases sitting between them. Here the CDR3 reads CASSSRGSSVTDTQYF. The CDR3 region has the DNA TGTGCCAGCAGCTCTAGGGGTTCTAGCGTGACAGATACGCAGTATTTT.

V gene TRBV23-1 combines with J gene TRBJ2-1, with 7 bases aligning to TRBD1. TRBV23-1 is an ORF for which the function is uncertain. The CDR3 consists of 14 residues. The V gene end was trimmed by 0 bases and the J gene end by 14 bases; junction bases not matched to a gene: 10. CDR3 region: CASSQSGLNRGEFF. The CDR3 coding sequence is TGCGCCAGCAGTCAATCGGGATTAAACAGGGGAGAGTTCTTC.

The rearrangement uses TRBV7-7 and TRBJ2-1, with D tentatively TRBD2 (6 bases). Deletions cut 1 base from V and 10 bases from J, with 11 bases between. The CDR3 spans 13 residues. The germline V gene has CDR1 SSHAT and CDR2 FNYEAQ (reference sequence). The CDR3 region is CASSLVRAGEQFF. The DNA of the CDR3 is TGTGCCAGCAGCTTAGTGAGGGCGGGGGAGCAGTTCTTC.

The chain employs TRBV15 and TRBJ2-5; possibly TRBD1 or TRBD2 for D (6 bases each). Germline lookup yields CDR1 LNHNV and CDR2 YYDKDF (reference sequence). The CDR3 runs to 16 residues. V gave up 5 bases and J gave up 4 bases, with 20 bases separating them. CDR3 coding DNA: TGTGCCACCAGCTCCCAACATACAGGGAGGCCAGAGACCCAGTACTTC. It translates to CATSSQHTGRPETQYF. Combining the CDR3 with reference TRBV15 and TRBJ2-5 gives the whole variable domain DAMVIQNPRYQVTQFGKPVTLSCSQTLNHNVMYWYQQKSSQAPKLLFHYYDKDFNNEADTPDNFQSRRPNTSFCFLDIRSPGLGDTAMYLCATSSQHTGRPETQYFGPGTRLLVL.

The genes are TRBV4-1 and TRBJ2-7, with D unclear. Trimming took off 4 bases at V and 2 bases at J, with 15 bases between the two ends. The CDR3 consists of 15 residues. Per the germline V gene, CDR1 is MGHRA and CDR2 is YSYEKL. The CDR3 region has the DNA TGCGCCAGCAGCCCCTTGGAAGAGGCCGCCTACGAGCAGTACTTC. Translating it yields CASSPLEEAAYEQYF.

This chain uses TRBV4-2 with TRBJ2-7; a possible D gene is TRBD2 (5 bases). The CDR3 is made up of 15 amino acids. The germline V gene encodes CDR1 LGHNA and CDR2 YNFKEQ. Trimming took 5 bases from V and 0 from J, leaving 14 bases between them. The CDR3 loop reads CASSFITGNSYEQYF. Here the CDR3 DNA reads TGTGCCAGCAGCTTCATCACCGGGAACTCCTACGAGCAGTACTTC.

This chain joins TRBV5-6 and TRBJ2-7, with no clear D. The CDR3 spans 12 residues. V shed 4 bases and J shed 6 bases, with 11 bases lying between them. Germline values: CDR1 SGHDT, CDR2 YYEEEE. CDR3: CASSPTLGEQYF. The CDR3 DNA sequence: TGTGCCAGCAGCCCAACCTTGGGCGAGCAGTACTTC.

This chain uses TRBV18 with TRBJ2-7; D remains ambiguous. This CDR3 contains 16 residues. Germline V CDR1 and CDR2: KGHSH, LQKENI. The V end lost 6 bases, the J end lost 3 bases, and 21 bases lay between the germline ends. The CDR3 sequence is CASSPYGVSSSYEQYF. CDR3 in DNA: TGTGCCAGCTCGCCTTATGGGGTTTCTAGTAGCTACGAGCAGTACTTC. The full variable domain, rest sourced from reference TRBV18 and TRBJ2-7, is NAGVMQNPRHLVRRRGQEARLRCSPMKGHSHVYWYRQLPEEGLKFMVYLQKENIIDESGMPKERFSAEFPKEGPSILRIQQVVRGDSAAYFCASSPYGVSSSYEQYFGPGTRLTVT.

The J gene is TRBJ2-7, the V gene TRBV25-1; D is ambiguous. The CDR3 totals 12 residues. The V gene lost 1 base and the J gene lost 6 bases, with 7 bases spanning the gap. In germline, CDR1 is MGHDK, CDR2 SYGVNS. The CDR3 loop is CASSESGREQYF. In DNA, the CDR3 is TGTGCCAGCAGTGAATCCGGGCGCGAGCAGTACTTC.

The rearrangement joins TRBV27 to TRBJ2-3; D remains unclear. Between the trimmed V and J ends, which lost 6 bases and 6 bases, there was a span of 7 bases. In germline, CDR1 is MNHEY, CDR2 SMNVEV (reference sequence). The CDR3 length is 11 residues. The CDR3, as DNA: TGTGCCAGCAGGCTCGTGGATACGCAGTATTTT. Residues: CASRLVDTQYF.

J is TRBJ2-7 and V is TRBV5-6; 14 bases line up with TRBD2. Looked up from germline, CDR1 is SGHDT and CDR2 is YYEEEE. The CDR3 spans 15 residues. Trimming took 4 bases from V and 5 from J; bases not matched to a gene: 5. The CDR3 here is CASSPGLAGVNEQYF. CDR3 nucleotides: TGTGCCAGCAGCCCGGGACTAGCGGGAGTAAACGAGCAGTACTTC.

The CDR3 here is CASSRLNTGELFF. For the CDR3, the DNA is TGTGCCAGCAGCCGCCTTAACACCGGGGAGCTGTTTTTT. The V gene is TRBV7-6, the J gene TRBJ2-2, with unresolved D. The CDR3 runs to 13 residues. V gave up 5 bases and J gave up 2 bases, with 6 bases separating them. Germline V gene sequence: CDR1 SGHVS, CDR2 FNYEAQ.

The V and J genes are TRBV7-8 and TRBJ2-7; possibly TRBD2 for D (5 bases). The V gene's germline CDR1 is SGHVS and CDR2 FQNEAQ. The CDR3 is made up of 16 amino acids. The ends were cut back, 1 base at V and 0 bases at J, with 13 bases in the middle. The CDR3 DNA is TGTGCCAGCAGCTTAGGTAGGAGAGGGAGCTCCTACGAGCAGTACTTC. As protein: CASSLGRRGSSYEQYF. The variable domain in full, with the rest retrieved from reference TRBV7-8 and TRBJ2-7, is GAGVSQSPRYKVAKRGQDVALRCDPISGHVSLFWYQQALGQGPEFLTYFQNEAQLDKSGLPSDRFFAERPEGSVSTLKIQRTQQEDSAVYLCASSLGRRGSSYEQYFGPGTRLTVT.

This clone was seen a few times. The DNA of the CDR3 is TGTGCCAGTAGTCCGACTAGCGGGAGAGTAAGCAATGAGCAGTTCTTC. It codes for CASSPTSGRVSNEQFF. V and J are TRBV19 and TRBJ2-1, with 12 bases fitting TRBD2. The germline V gene encodes CDR1 LNHDA and CDR2 SQIVND (reference sequence). V lost 5 bases to trimming and J lost 6 bases; unmatched junction nucleotides: 8. This CDR3 has 16 amino acids.

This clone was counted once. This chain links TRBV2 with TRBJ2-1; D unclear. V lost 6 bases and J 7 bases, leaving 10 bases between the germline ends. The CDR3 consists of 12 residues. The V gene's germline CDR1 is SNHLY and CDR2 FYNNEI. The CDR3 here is CASRSPPNEQFF. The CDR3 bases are TGTGCCAGCAGAAGTCCGCCGAATGAGCAGTTCTTC.

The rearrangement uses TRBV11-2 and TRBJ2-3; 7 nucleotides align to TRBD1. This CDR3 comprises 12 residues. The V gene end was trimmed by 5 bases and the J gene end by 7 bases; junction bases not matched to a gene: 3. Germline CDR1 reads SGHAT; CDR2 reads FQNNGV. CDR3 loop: CASSTQGNTQYF. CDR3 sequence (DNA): TGTGCCAGCAGCACACAGGGGAATACGCAGTATTTT.

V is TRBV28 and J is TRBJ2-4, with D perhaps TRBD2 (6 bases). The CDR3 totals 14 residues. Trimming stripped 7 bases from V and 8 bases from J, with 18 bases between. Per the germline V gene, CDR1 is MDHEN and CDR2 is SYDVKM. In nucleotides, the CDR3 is TGTGCCAGCACCCCGGGACTCCTAAGCCACATTCAGTACTTC. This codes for CASTPGLLSHIQYF. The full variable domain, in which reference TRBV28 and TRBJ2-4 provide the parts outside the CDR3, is DVKVTQSSRYLVKRTGEKVFLECVQDMDHENMFWYRQDPGLGLRLIYFSYDVKMKEKGDIPEGYSVSREKKERFSLILESASTNQTSMYLCASTPGLLSHIQYFGAGTRLSVL.